The 27 T cell receptor beta chains below were found in one sample sequenced in a study of OX40 agonist ivuxolimab in advanced cancers. Clones were read by immunoSEQ multiplex PCR, and TCRdb kept only the in-frame ones, dropping some. The sample carries over 40,000 clones, 88% recorded once. This sample comprised CD4+ or CD8+ T cells sorted from blood, obtained in a trial of the OX40 agonist ivuxolimab. The receptors shown here come from an adult with an advanced solid tumor such as melanoma, head and neck, liver or kidney cancer.

This clone was recorded only once. The chain links TRBV19 to TRBJ2-2, with a tentative D call TRBD2 (5 bases). V was pared by 1 base and J by 1 base, with 7 bases between. Germline V CDR1 and CDR2: LNHDA, SQIVND (reference sequence). This CDR3 comprises 15 residues. CDR3 loop: CASSIVSGNTGELFF. The CDR3 bases are TGTGCCAGTAGTATAGTGAGCGGGAACACCGGGGAGCTGTTTTTT.

This clone occurred a few times. This rearrangement joins TRBV6-1 to TRBJ2-7, with D possibly matching TRBD1 (5 bases). The germline V gene encodes CDR1 MNHNS and CDR2 SASEGT. V was shortened by 2 bases and J by 2 bases, with 13 bases between the two germline ends. The CDR3 runs to 15 residues. CDR3 protein: CASSEMGQATYEQYF. The DNA of the CDR3 is TGTGCCAGCAGTGAAATGGGGCAGGCCACCTACGAGCAGTACTTC.

The chain uses TRBV5-1 and TRBJ2-5, with 14 bases aligning to TRBD2. The V and J ends lost 0 bases and 2 bases, in that order; junction bases with no gene match: 6. Germline V gene sequence: CDR1 SGHRS, CDR2 YFSETQ. The CDR3 spans 18 residues. CDR3 residues: CASSLGLAGGPRQETQYF. CDR3 nucleotide sequence: TGCGCCAGCAGCTTGGGACTAGCGGGAGGGCCCCGACAAGAGACCCAGTACTTC.

This CDR3 reads CASTPGISYEQYF. The DNA of the CDR3 is TGTGCCAGCACCCCAGGGATTAGCTACGAGCAGTACTTC. The chain joins TRBV7-8 to TRBJ2-7; tentative D call: TRBD1 (5 bases). V shed 7 bases and J shed 3 bases, with 13 bases lying between them. The CDR3 totals 13 residues. Per the germline V gene, CDR1 is SGHVS and CDR2 is FQNEAQ.

The chain's CDR3 is CASSSGQGHGYTF. DNA for the CDR3: TGTGCCAGCAGCTCGGGACAGGGACATGGCTACACCTTC. V and J are TRBV6-6 and TRBJ1-2; TRBD1 agrees at 9 bases. The germline V gene has CDR1 MNHNY and CDR2 SVGAGI (reference sequence). CDR3 length equals 13 residues. Trimming cost V 6 bases and J 6 bases; bases outside gene matches: 5.

The chain recombines TRBV6-5 with TRBJ1-2; possibly TRBD1 for D (6 bases). With 9 bases removed from V and 8 bases from J, the gap between germline ends came to 10 bases. The germline V gene has CDR1 MNHEY and CDR2 SVGAGI. The CDR3 has 10 amino acids. CDR3 sequence reads: CARDRRGYTF. As DNA, the CDR3 is TGTGCCAGAGACAGGAGAGGCTACACCTTC.

This rearrangement joins TRBV27 to TRBJ2-2, with 10 bases matching TRBD1. The junction had 6 bases not matched to a gene; V was cut back by 6 bases and J by 5 bases. Germline V lookup: CDR1 MNHEY, CDR2 SMNVEV (reference sequence). The CDR3 has 15 residues. CDR3 bases: TGTGCCAGCAGAGGACAGGGGGTTTGGACCGGGGAGCTGTTTTTT. Encoded protein: CASRGQGVWTGELFF.

This clone came up once. The gene calls are TRBV25-1 and TRBJ2-7; 8 bases are shared with TRBD2. The V gene's germline CDR1 is MGHDK and CDR2 SYGVNS. V dropped 2 bases and J dropped 8; count of bases not matched to a gene: 5. CDR3 length: 13 amino acids. CDR3 bases: TGTGCCAGCAGTGAAGGGGGACTAGGGAAGCAGTACTTC. This translates into CASSEGGLGKQYF.

V usage is TRBV27 and J usage is TRBJ2-7; D might be TRBD1 or TRBD2, each matching 8 bases. The CDR3 spans 16 residues. In germline, CDR1 is MNHEY, CDR2 SMNVEV (reference sequence). With 4 bases removed from V and 6 bases from J, the gap between germline ends came to 22 bases. This CDR3 reads CASSWNLDRAGGEQYF. CDR3 sequence (DNA): TGTGCCAGCAGTTGGAACCTGGACAGGGCGGGAGGCGAGCAGTACTTC.

The chain combines TRBV27 with TRBJ2-7; tentatively, D is TRBD2 (5 bases). This CDR3 comprises 12 residues. Trimming took 5 bases from V and 1 from J, leaving 6 bases between them. Germline lookup yields CDR1 MNHEY and CDR2 SMNVEV (reference sequence). CDR3 region: CASSPGSYEQYF. The CDR3 coding sequence is TGTGCCAGCAGTCCGGGATCCTACGAGCAGTACTTC.

The chain has TRBV5-6 and TRBJ2-1, with D perhaps TRBD2 (5 bases). There are 14 residues in the CDR3. The V end lost 4 bases, the J end lost 6 bases, and 14 bases lay between the germline ends. Per germline, CDR1 SGHDT and CDR2 YYEEEE. DNA for the CDR3: TGTGCCAGCAGCATGGGAGTAGGTGGCAATGAGCAGTTCTTC. It codes for CASSMGVGGNEQFF.

The V and J genes are TRBV6-6 and TRBJ2-1, with D maybe TRBD2 (6 bases). CDR1 MNHNY and CDR2 SVGAGI come from the germline V gene (reference sequence). V gave up 3 bases and J gave up 13 bases, with 10 bases separating them. CDR3 length equals 11 residues. The DNA for the CDR3 is TGTGCCAGCAGTTATGGAGGGAGCCAGTTCTTC. Translated: CASSYGGSQFF.

The chain uses TRBV27 and TRBJ2-1; the D gene is possibly TRBD2 (6 bases). The CDR3 extends over 15 amino acids. Trimming pared 3 bases from V and 4 bases from J, leaving 13 bases between. The germline V gene encodes CDR1 MNHEY and CDR2 SMNVEV (reference sequence). In DNA, the CDR3 is TGTGCCAGCAGTTTGTTGGGACTTACTTACAATGAGCAGTTCTTC. Its translation: CASSLLGLTYNEQFF.

This chain connects TRBV27 to TRBJ2-7; TRBD1 might be the D (5 bases). Trimming stripped 1 base from V and 3 bases from J, with 10 bases between. Germline CDR1 and CDR2: MNHEY and SMNVEV (reference sequence). The CDR3 loop spans 14 amino acids. CDR3 residues: CASSLFTGVYEQYF. CDR3 nucleotides: TGTGCCAGCAGTTTATTTACAGGAGTCTACGAGCAGTACTTC.

The chain carries TRBV9 and TRBJ1-1, with D hard to call. V was pared by 4 bases and J by 1 base, with 17 bases between. The length of the CDR3 is 16 residues. CDR1 is SGDLS and CDR2 is YYNGEE in the germline V gene. The chain's CDR3 is CASSPTSPDKNTEAFF. The CDR3 region has the DNA TGTGCCAGCAGCCCTACTAGTCCCGACAAGAACACTGAAGCTTTCTTT. Full variable domain (rest looked up from reference TRBV9 and TRBJ1-1): DSGVTQTPKHLITATGQRVTLRCSPRSGDLSVYWYQQSLDQGLQFLIQYYNGEERAKGNILERFSAQQFPDLHSELNLSSLELGDSALYFCASSPTSPDKNTEAFFGQGTRLTVV.

The chain employs TRBV5-1 and TRBJ2-7; 9 bases align to TRBD2. The CDR3 is 12 amino acids. CDR1 and CDR2 (germline): SGHRS, YFSETQ. V was clipped by 2 bases and J by 6 bases; unmatched bases: 0. CDR3 region: CASSFSGSEQYF. CDR3 nucleotide sequence: TGCGCCAGCAGCTTTAGCGGGAGCGAGCAGTACTTC.

V usage is TRBV2 and J usage is TRBJ2-7, with D unclear. Germline V gene data show CDR1 as SNHLY and CDR2 as FYNNEI. The CDR3 runs 11 residues. Deletions cut 6 bases from V and 4 bases from J, with 7 bases between. The CDR3 sequence is CASRRSYEQYF. For the CDR3, the DNA is TGTGCCAGCAGGAGGAGTTACGAGCAGTACTTC.

This sequence joins TRBV11-1 and TRBJ2-1, with 12 positions matching TRBD1. The CDR3 is 16 amino acids. Germline V lookup: CDR1 SGHAT, CDR2 FQDESV (reference sequence). V was pared by 0 bases and J by 7 bases, with 4 bases of the junction left unmatched. CDR3 DNA sequence: TGTGCCAGCAGCTTAGCCGGGACAGGGGGCAATAATGAGCAGTTCTTC. It is translated as CASSLAGTGGNNEQFF.

The V and J genes are TRBV28 and TRBJ2-7, with 9 bases aligning to TRBD1. This CDR3 has 14 amino acids. Germline V gene data show CDR1 as MDHEN and CDR2 as SYDVKM. After removal of 7 bases from V and 3 bases from J, the junction contained 7 bases not matched to a gene. The CDR3, as DNA: TGTGCCAGCAACCCGACAGGGGGAGGCTACGAGCAGTACTTC. Translation: CASNPTGGGYEQYF.

The chain links TRBV5-6 to TRBJ1-1, with D maybe TRBD1 (5 bases). This CDR3 has 12 amino acids. Germline-derived CDR1 and CDR2 are SGHDT and YYEEEE. V lost 4 bases to trimming and J lost 6 bases, with 10 bases between them. The CDR3 DNA follows: TGTGCCAGCAGCATCCGAGGGGCTGAAGCTTTCTTT. Its translation is CASSIRGAEAFF. The complete variable domain, with remaining parts taken from reference TRBV5-6 and TRBJ1-1, reads DAGVTQSPTHLIKTRGQQVTLRCSPKSGHDTVSWYQQALGQGPQFIFQYYEEEERQRGNFPDRFSGHQFPNYSSELNVNALLLGDSALYLCASSIRGAEAFFGQGTRLTVV.

CDR3 protein: CASKSLAGEGEQYF. As DNA, the CDR3 is TGTGCCAGCAAATCGCTAGCGGGAGAGGGCGAGCAGTACTTC. The chain links TRBV6-1 to TRBJ2-7; 10 bases agree with TRBD2. The V gene's germline CDR1 is MNHNS and CDR2 SASEGT. Trimming removed 7 bases from V and 6 bases from J; junction bases left unmatched: 9. The CDR3 loop spans 14 amino acids.

The chain is built from TRBV27 and TRBJ1-5; D is possibly TRBD1 (5 bases). The V end lost 2 bases, the J end lost 9 bases, and 8 bases lay between the germline ends. CDR3 length equals 12 residues. CDR1 and CDR2 (germline): MNHEY, SMNVEV (reference sequence). As DNA, the CDR3 is TGTGCCAGCAGTTTAGGGGCGGGGCCCCAGCATTTT. Encoded protein: CASSLGAGPQHF.

A word on this clone: The junction does not match germline at one end; this may be a read error. This chain uses TRBV27 with TRBJ1-4; a possible D gene is TRBD1 (5 bases). The CDR3 is 15 residues long. Per the germline V gene, CDR1 is MNHEY and CDR2 is SMNVEV (reference sequence). CDR3 loop: CATSSGAVFNEKLFF. The CDR3 DNA reads TGTGCCACCAGTTCCGGGGCAGTCTTTAATGAAAAACTGTTTTTT.

The rearrangement uses TRBV28 and TRBJ2-7; D ambiguous. The CDR3 has 11 amino acids. V lost 5 bases to trimming and J lost 1 base, with 3 bases between them. The germline V gene has CDR1 MDHEN and CDR2 SYDVKM. The CDR3 DNA reads as TGTGCCAGCAGTGAGTCCTACGAGCAGTACTTC. Translated, it gives CASSESYEQYF.

This chain uses TRBV27 with TRBJ2-2; 7 positions match TRBD2. CDR1 is MNHEY, CDR2 SMNVEV, per germline (reference sequence). This CDR3 region has 16 residues. Trimming removed 1 base from V and 5 bases from J; junction bases left unmatched: 7. The CDR3, as DNA: TGTGCCAGCAGTTTATATCCGGGGGAGGGGACCGGGGAGCTGTTTTTT. Its protein product is CASSLYPGEGTGELFF.

The J gene is TRBJ2-7, the V gene TRBV13; 9 nucleotides line up with TRBD1. From germline, CDR1 is PRHDT and CDR2 FYEKMQ (reference sequence). The CDR3 totals 15 residues. Trimming took 2 bases from V and 2 from J; bases not matched to a gene: 4. In DNA, the CDR3 is TGTGCCAGCAGCTTACGGACAGGGGATACCTACGAGCAGTACTTC. Translation: CASSLRTGDTYEQYF. Looking up the rest from reference TRBV13 and TRBJ2-7 gives the full variable domain: AAGVIQSPRHLIKEKRETATLKCYPIPRHDTVYWYQQGPGQDPQFLISFYEKMQSDKGSIPDRFSAQQFSDYHSELNMSSLELGDSALYFCASSLRTGDTYEQYFGPGTRLTVT.

The chain joins TRBV29-1 to TRBJ1-3; the D is unclear. Germline CDR1 is SQVTM and CDR2 is ANQGSEA. The CDR3 extends over 11 amino acids. The V end was cut by 6 bases, the J end by 3 bases, with 6 bases between. CDR3 nucleotides: TGCAGCGTCCTGTTTGGAAACACCATATATTTT. This translates into CSVLFGNTIYF. Variable domain in full (rest from reference TRBV29-1 and TRBJ1-3): SAVISQKPSRDICQRGTSLTIQCQVDSQVTMMFWYRQQPGQSLTLIATANQGSEATYESGFVIDKFPISRPNLTFSTLTVSNMSPEDSSIYLCSVLFGNTIYFGEGSWLTVV.